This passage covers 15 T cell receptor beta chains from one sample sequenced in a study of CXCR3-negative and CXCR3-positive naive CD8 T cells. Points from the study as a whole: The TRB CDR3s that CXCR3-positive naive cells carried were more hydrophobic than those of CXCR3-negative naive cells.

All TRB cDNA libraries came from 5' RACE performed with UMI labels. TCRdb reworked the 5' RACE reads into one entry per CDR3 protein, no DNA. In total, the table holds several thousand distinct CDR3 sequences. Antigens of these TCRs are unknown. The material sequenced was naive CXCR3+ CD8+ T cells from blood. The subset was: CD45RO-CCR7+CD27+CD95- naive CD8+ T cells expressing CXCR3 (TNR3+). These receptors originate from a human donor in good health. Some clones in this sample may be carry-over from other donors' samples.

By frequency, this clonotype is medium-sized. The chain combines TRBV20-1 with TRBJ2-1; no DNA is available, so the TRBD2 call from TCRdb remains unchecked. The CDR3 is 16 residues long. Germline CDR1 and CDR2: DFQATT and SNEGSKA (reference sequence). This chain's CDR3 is CSAKVPGLGSYNEQFF.

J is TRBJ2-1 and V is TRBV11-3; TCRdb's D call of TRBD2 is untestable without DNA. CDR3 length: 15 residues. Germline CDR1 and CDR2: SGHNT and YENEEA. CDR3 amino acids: CASSPSGITYNEQFF.

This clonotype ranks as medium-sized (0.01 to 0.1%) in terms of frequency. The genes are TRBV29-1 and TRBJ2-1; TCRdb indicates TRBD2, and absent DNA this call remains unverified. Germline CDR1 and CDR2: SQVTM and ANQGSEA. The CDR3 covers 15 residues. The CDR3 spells CSVKTGLAGVNEQFF.

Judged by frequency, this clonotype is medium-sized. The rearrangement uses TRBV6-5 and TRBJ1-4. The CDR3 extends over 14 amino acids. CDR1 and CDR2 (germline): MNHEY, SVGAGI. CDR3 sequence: CASSSGGLGEKLFF.

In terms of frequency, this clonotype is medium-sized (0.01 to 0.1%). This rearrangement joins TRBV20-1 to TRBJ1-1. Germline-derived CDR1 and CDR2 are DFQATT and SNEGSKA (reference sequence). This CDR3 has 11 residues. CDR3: CSARGGPEAFF.

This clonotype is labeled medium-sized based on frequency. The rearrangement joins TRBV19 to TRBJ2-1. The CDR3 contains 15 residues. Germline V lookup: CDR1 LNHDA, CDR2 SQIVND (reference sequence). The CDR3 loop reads CASSTAGTAYNEQFF. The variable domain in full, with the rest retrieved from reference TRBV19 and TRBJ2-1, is DGGITQSPKYLFRKEGQNVTLSCEQNLNHDAMYWYRQDPGQGLRLIYYSQIVNDFQKGDIAEGYSVSREKKESFPLTVTSAQKNPTAFYLCASSTAGTAYNEQFFGPGTRLTVL.

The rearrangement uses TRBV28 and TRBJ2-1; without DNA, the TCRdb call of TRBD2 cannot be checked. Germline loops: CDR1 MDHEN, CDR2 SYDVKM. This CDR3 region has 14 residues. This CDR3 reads CASSTLAGDNEQFF. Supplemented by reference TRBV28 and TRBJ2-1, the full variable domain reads DVKVTQSSRYLVKRTGEKVFLECVQDMDHENMFWYRQDPGLGLRLIYFSYDVKMKEKGDIPEGYSVSREKKERFSLILESASTNQTSMYLCASSTLAGDNEQFFGPGTRLTVL.

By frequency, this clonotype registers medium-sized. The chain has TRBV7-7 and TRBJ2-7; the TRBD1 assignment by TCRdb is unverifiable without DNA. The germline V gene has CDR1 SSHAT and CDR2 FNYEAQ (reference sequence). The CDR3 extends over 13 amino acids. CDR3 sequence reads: CASSRDGTYEQYF.

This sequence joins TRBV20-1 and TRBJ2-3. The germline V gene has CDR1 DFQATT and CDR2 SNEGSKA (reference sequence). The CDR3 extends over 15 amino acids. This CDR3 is CSARDLGDLTDTQYF.

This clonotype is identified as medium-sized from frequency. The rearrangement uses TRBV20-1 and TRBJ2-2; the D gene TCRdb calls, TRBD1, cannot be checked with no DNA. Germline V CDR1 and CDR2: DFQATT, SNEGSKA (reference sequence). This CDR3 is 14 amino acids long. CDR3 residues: CSAPRDTNTGELFF.

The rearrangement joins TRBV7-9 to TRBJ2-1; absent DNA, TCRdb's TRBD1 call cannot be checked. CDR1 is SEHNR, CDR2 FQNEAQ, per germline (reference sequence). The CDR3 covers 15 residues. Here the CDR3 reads CASSLGAVGGSEQFF.

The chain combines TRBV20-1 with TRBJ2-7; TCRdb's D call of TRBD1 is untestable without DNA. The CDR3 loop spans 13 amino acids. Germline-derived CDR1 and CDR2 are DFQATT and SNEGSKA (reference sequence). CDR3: CSARWTNSYEQYF.

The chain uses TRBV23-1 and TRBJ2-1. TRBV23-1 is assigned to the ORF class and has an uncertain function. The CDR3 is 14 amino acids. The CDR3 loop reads CASSPDSSYNEQFF.

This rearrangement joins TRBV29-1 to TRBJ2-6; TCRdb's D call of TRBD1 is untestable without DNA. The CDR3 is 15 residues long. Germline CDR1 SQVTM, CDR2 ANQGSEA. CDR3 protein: CSVQGTSSGANVLTF.

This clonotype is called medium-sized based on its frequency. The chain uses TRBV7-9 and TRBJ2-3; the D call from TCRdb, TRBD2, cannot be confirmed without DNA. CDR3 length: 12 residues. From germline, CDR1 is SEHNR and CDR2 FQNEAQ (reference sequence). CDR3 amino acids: CASSLASGEQYF. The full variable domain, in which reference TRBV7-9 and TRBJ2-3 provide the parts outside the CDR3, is DTGVSQNPRHKITKRGQNVTFRCDPISEHNRLYWYRQTLGQGPEFLTYFQNEAQLEKSRLLSDRFSAERPKGSFSTLEIQRTEQGDSAMYLCASSLASGEQYFGPGTRLTVL.